The rows below give T cell receptor beta chains drawn from one sample of a study of blood T cell repertoires in COVID-19. Measured with immunoSEQ multiplex PCR; TCRdb has only the in-frame clones, and not every one. The sample records around 160,000 clones, 80% being singletons. Sample: PBMCs or T cells enriched from blood (not recorded which). These receptors all stem from a woman in her fifties or sixties who had recovered from COVID-19. The CDR3 runs from the conserved cysteine through the conserved F or W. Fields, in order: J gene, V gene, clone size, D gene, CDR3 protein, CDR3 DNA. A D gene is named only where the DNA matches it firmly. Only part of the rows carry a size: once, few, many, or a class if the clone is expanded.

>TRBJ2-1|TRBV5-5|NA|NA
CASRPGVVSNEQFF
TGTGCCAGCAGACCCGGGGTTGTCAGCAATGAGCAGTTCTTC
>TRBJ1-1|TRBV6-6|NA|TRBD1
CASRETGTAFF
TGTGCCAGCAGGGAGACAGGGACAGCTTTCTTT
>TRBJ2-5|TRBV24-1|NA|TRBD2
CATSGGGLAAQETQYF
TGTGCCACCAGTGGGGGGGGACTAGCGGCCCAAGAGACCCAGTACTTC
>TRBJ2-1|TRBV4-1|NA|NA
CASSQSGDSYNEQFF
TGCGCCAGCAGCCAATCCGGGGACTCATACAATGAGCAGTTCTTC
>TRBJ2-7|TRBV12-3/TRBV12-4|NA|NA
CASSLDSGYEQYF
TGTGCCAGCAGTTTAGACTCGGGGTACGAGCAGTACTTC
>TRBJ1-5|TRBV11-2|NA|NA
CASSLDWGGNQPQHF
TGTGCCAGCAGCTTAGATTGGGGGGGCAATCAGCCCCAGCATTTT
>TRBJ1-5|TRBV11-3|NA|NA
CASSLGCKAGFLAQHF
TGTGCCAGCAGCTTAGGCTGTAAAGCGGGGTTCTTGGCCCAGCATTTT
>TRBJ2-3|TRBV9|once|NA
CASSVLQGSTDTQYF
TGTGCCAGCAGCGTACTACAGGGCTCGACAGATACGCAGTATTTT
>TRBJ1-2|TRBV18|few|NA
CASSPNDSGGYTF
TGTGCCAGCTCACCAAACGACAGTGGCGGCTACACCTTC
>TRBJ2-7|TRBV25-1|few|TRBD2
CASSLVSGGGQQYF
TGTGCCAGCAGTTTGGTTAGCGGGGGGGGTCAGCAGTACTTC
>TRBJ1-6|TRBV25-1|NA|TRBD1
CASSEPGGSPLHF
TGTGCCAGCAGTGAACCAGGGGGTTCACCCCTCCACTTT
>TRBJ2-3|TRBV7-2|NA|NA
CASSLWGLAGTDTQYF
TGTGCCAGCAGCTTATGGGGACTCGCCGGCACAGATACGCAGTATTTT
>TRBJ1-3|TRBV13|NA|NA
CASSLVYSGNTIYF
TGTGCCAGCAGCTTAGTTTATTCTGGAAACACCATATATTTT
>TRBJ1-1|TRBV13|NA|TRBD1
CASSSNRGDTEAFF
TGTGCCAGCAGCTCAAACAGGGGAGACACTGAAGCTTTCTTT
>TRBJ2-7|TRBV2|NA|TRBD1
CASREDRFSYEQYF
TGTGCCAGCAGGGAGGACAGGTTCTCCTACGAGCAGTACTTC
>TRBJ2-3|TRBV30|NA|NA
CAWTGTVDTQYF
TGTGCCTGGACAGGGACTGTAGATACGCAGTATTTT
>TRBJ1-2|TRBV7-9|NA|NA
CASSSYWDTNYGYTF
TGTGCCAGCAGCTCGTACTGGGACACCAACTATGGCTACACCTTC
>TRBJ2-7|TRBV7-2|NA|NA
CASSLEELVGVPHF
TGTGCCAGCAGCTTAGAGGAGCTAGTAGGGGTCCCGCACTTC
>TRBJ2-5|TRBV5-1|NA|TRBD2
CASSITSGQETQYF
TGCGCCAGCAGCATAACTAGCGGCCAAGAGACCCAGTACTTC
>TRBJ2-1|TRBV4-1|NA|NA
CASSQDSEANEQFF
TGCGCCAGCAGCCAAGATAGTGAAGCGAATGAGCAGTTCTTC
>TRBJ2-1|TRBV5-1|NA|TRBD2
CASSGGTSTYNEQFF
TGCGCCAGCAGCGGGGGGACTAGCACCTACAATGAGCAGTTCTTC
>TRBJ2-1|TRBV5-1|NA|TRBD2
CASSTKSGGTYNEQFF
TGCGCCAGCAGCACTAAAAGCGGGGGGACATACAATGAGCAGTTCTTC
>TRBJ2-1|TRBV19|NA|TRBD1
CASRPYLAGQGNNEQFF
TGTGCCAGTAGGCCCTATTTGGCAGGACAGGGAAACAATGAGCAGTTCTTC
>TRBJ1-1|TRBV9|NA|NA
CASSVGDSLGEAFF
TGTGCCAGCAGCGTAGGAGACAGCCTCGGTGAAGCTTTCTTT
>TRBJ1-2|TRBV29-1|NA|TRBD1
CSVEYSGTVGGYTF
TGCAGCGTTGAATATTCCGGGACAGTGGGGGGCTACACCTTC
>TRBJ1-1|TRBV5-1|NA|TRBD1
CASASRRDRVNTEAFF
TGCGCCAGCGCATCCAGGCGGGACAGGGTGAACACTGAAGCTTTCTTT
>TRBJ2-1|TRBV27|few|TRBD1
CASSKQGPGAGEQFF
TGTGCCAGCAGTAAACAGGGGCCAGGGGCAGGAGAGCAGTTCTTC
>TRBJ2-3|TRBV12-3/TRBV12-4|NA|NA
CASSAAAGTQYF
TGTGCCAGCAGTGCGGCTGCGGGGACGCAGTATTTT
>TRBJ2-1|TRBV18|NA|NA
CASSPTGPPEQFF
TGTGCCAGCTCACCCACAGGGCCCCCTGAGCAGTTCTTC
>TRBJ2-7|TRBV30|NA|NA
CAWSETSVYRVYEQYF
TGTGCCTGGAGTGAGACCTCGGTGTACAGGGTCTACGAGCAGTACTTC